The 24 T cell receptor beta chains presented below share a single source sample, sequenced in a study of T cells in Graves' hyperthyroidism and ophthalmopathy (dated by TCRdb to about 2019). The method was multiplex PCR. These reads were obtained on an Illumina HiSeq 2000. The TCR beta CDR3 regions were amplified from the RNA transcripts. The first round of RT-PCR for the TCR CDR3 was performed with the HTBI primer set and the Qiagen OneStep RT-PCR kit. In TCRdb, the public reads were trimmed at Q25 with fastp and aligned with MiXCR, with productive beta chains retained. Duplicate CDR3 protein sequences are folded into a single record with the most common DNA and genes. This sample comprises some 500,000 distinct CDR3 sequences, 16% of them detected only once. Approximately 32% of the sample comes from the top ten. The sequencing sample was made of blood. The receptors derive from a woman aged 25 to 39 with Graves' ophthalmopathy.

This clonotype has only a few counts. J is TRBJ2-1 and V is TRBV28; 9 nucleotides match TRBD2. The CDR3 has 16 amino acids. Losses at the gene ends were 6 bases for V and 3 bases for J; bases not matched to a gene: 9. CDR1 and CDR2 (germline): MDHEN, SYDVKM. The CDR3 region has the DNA TGTGCCAGCAGCGAGGGACTAGCAGTTCTCTACAATGAGCAGTTCTTC. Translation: CASSEGLAVLYNEQFF. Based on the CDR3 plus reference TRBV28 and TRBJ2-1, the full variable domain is DVKVTQSSRYLVKRTGEKVFLECVQDMDHENMFWYRQDPGLGLRLIYFSYDVKMKEKGDIPEGYSVSREKKERFSLILESASTNQTSMYLCASSEGLAVLYNEQFFGPGTRLTVL.

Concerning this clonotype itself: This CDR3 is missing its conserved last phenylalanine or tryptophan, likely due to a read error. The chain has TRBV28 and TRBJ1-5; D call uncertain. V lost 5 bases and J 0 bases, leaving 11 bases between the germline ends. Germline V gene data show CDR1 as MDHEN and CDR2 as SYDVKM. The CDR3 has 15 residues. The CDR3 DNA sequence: TGTGCCAGCAGTCCCCGTGGGTTTAGCAATCAGCCCCAGCATTCT. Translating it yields CASSPRGFSNQPQHS.

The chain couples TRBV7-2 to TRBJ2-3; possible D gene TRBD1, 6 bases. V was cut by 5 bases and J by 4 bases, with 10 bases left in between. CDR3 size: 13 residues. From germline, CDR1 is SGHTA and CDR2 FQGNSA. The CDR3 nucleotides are TGTGCCAGCAGCAAGGGACAATCAGATACGCAGTATTTT. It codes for CASSKGQSDTQYF.

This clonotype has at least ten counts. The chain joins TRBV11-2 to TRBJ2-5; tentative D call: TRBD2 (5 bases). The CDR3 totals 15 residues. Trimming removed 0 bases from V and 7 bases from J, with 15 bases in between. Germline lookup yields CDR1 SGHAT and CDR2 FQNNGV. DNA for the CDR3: TGTGCCAGCAGCTTAGAGGCCTCAGGCGCGGGGACCCAGTACTTC. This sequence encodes CASSLEASGAGTQYF.

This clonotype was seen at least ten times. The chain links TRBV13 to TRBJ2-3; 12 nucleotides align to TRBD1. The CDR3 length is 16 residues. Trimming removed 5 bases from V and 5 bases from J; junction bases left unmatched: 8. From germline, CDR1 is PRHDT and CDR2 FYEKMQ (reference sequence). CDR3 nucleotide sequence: TGTGCCAGCAGCCCCGAGGGACAGGGGGCCGGAGATACGCAGTATTTT. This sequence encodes CASSPEGQGAGDTQYF. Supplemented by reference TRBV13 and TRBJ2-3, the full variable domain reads AAGVIQSPRHLIKEKRETATLKCYPIPRHDTVYWYQQGPGQDPQFLISFYEKMQSDKGSIPDRFSAQQFSDYHSELNMSSLELGDSALYFCASSPEGQGAGDTQYFGPGTRLTVL.

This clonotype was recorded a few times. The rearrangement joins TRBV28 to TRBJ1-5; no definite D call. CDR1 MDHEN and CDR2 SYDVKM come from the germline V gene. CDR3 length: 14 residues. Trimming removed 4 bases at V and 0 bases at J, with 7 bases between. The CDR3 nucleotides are TGTGCCAGCAGTTCAGAGTATAGCAATCAGCCCCAGCATTTT. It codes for CASSSEYSNQPQHF.

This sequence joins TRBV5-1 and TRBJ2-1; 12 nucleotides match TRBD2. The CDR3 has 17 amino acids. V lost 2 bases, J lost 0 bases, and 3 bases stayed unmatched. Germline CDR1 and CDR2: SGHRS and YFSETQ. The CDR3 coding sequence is TGCGCCAGCAGCTTCCGGACTAGCGGGAACTCCTACAATGAGCAGTTCTTC. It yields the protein CASSFRTSGNSYNEQFF. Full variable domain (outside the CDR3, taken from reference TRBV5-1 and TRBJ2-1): KAGVTQTPRYLIKTRGQQVTLSCSPISGHRSVSWYQQTPGQGLQFLFEYFSETQRNKGNFPGRFSGRQFSNSRSEMNVSTLELGDSALYLCASSFRTSGNSYNEQFFGPGTRLTVL.

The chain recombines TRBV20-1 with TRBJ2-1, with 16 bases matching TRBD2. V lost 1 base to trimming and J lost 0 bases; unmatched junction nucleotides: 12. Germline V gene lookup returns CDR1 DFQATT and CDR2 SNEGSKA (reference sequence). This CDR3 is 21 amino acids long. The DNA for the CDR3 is TGCAGTGCTAGAGCCCCAGCCGGGACTAGCGGGAGGGCAAGCTCCTACAATGAGCAGTTCTTC. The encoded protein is CSARAPAGTSGRASSYNEQFF.

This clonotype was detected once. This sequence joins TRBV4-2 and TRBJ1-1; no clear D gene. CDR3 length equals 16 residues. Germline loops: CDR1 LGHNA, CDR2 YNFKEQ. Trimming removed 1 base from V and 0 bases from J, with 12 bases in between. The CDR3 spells CASSQATVQMNTEAFF. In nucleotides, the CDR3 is TGTGCCAGCAGCCAAGCAACAGTCCAAATGAACACTGAAGCTTTCTTT.

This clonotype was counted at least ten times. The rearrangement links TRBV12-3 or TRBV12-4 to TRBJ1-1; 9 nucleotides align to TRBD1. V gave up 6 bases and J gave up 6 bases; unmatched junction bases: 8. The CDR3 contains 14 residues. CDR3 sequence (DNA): TGTGCCAGCAGATCTCCGGGACAGGGCGCTGAAGCTTTCTTT. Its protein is CASRSPGQGAEAFF.

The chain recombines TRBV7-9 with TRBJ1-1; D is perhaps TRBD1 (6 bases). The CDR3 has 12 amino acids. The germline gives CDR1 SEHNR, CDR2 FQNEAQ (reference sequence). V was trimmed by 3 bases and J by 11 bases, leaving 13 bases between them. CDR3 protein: CASSLGPQGAFF. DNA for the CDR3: TGTGCCAGCAGCTTGGGCCCGCAGGGGGCTTTCTTT.

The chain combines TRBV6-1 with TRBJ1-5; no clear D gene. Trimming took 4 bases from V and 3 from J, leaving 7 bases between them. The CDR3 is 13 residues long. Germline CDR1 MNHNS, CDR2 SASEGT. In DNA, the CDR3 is TGTGCCAGCAGTGTAGCTGACAATCAGCCCCAGCATTTT. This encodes CASSVADNQPQHF.

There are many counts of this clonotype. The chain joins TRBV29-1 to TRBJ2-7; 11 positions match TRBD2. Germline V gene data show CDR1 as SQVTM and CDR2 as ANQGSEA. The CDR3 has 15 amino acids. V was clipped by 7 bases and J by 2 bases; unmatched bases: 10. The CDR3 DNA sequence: TGCAGCGCTGCCGGGACTAGCGGCTCCCCCTACGAGCAGTACTTC. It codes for CSAAGTSGSPYEQYF.

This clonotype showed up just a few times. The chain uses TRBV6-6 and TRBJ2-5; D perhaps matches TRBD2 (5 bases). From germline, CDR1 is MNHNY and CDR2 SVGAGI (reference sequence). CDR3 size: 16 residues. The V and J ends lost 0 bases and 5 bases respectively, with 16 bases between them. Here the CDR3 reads CASSYSIAYFRETQYF. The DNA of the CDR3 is TGTGCCAGCAGTTACTCGATAGCGTACTTTAGGGAGACCCAGTACTTC.

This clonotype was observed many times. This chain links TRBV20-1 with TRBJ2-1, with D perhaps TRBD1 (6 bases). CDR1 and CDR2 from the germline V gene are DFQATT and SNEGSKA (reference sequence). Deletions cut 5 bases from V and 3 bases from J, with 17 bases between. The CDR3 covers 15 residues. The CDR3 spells CSADSLVRGYNEQFF. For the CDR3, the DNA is TGCAGTGCTGACAGTCTCGTCAGGGGCTACAATGAGCAGTTCTTC.

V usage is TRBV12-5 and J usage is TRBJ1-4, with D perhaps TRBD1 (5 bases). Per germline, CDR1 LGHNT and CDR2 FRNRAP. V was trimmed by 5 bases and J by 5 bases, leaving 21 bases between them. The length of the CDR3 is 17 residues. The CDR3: CASGIDRGGATNEKLFF. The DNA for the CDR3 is TGTGCTAGTGGTATCGACCGGGGGGGAGCGACCAATGAAAAACTGTTTTTT.

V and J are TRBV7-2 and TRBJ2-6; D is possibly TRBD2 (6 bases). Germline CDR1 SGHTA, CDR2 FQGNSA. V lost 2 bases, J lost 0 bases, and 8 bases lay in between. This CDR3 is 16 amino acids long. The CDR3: CASSLTGSSGANVLTF. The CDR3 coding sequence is TGTGCCAGCAGCTTAACCGGGAGCTCTGGGGCCAACGTCCTGACTTTC.

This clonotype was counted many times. The CDR3 sequence: CASSLAASRDEQFF. Written as DNA, the CDR3 is TGTGCCAGCAGCTTAGCGGCGTCTAGGGATGAGCAGTTCTTC. The chain recombines TRBV7-8 with TRBJ2-1; D remains ambiguous. V was cut by 0 bases and J by 8 bases, with 11 bases left in between. Looked up from germline, CDR1 is SGHVS and CDR2 is FQNEAQ. The CDR3 sequence is 14 residues long.

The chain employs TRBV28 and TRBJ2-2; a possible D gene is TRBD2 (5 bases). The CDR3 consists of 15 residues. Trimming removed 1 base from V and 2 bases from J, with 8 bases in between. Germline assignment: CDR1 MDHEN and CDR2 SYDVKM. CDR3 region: CASSLYSSNTGELFF. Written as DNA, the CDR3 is TGTGCCAGCAGTTTATATTCTAGCAACACCGGGGAGCTGTTTTTT.

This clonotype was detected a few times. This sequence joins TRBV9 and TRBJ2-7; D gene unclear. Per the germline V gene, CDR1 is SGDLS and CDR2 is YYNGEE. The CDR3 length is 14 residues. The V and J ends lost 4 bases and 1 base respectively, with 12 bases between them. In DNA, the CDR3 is TGTGCCAGCAGCACCCTCCCGGAGTCCTACGAGCAGTACTTC. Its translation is CASSTLPESYEQYF.

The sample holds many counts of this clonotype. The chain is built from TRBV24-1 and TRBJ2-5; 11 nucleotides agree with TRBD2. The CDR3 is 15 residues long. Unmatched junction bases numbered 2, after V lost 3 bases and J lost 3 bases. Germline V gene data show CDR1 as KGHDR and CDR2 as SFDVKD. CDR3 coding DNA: TGTGCCACCAGTGATCCGGGACTAGCGGAAGAGACCCAGTACTTC. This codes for CATSDPGLAEETQYF.

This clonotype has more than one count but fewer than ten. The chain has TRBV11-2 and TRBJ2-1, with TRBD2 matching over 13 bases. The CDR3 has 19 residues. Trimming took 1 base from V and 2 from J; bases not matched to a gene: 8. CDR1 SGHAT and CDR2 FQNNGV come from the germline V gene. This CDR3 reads CASSLGAGTSGTPYNEQFF. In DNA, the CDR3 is TGTGCCAGCAGCTTAGGGGCCGGGACTAGCGGGACTCCCTACAATGAGCAGTTCTTC.

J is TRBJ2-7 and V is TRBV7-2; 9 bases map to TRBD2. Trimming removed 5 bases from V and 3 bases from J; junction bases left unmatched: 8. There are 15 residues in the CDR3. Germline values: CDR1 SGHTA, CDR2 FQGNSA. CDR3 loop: CASSPPGSGSYEQYF. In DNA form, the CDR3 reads TGTGCCAGCAGCCCCCCGGGTAGCGGGAGCTACGAGCAGTACTTC. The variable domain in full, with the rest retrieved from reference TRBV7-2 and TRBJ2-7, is GAGVSQSPSNKVTEKGKDVELRCDPISGHTALYWYRQSLGQGLEFLIYFQGNSAPDKSGLPSDRFSAERTGGSVSTLTIQRTQQEDSAVYLCASSPPGSGSYEQYFGPGTRLTVT.

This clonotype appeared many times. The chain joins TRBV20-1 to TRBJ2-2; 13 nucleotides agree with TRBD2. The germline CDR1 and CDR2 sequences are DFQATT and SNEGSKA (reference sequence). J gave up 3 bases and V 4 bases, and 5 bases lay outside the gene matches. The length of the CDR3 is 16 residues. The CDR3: CSATLLAGGDTGELFF. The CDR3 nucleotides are TGCAGTGCTACCCTACTAGCGGGGGGGGACACCGGGGAGCTGTTTTTT.